Listed here are 11 T cell receptor beta chains from one sample, sequenced in a study of blood T cell repertoires in COVID-19. Clones were sequenced by immunoSEQ multiplex PCR, and TCRdb holds only the in-frame ones, with some missing. The sample lists fewer than 250,000 clones; around 83% were seen once. What was sequenced was peripheral blood. Every receptor here comes from a man aged 50-59 years with active or convalescent COVID-19.

The rearrangement joins TRBV28 to TRBJ2-5; TRBD2 aligns across 11 bases. V was clipped by 7 bases and J by 1 base; unmatched bases: 8. Germline V gives CDR1 MDHEN, CDR2 SYDVKM. The CDR3 has 16 residues. DNA for the CDR3: TGTGCCAGCACCTTAACCGGGACTAGCGGCCAAGAGACCCAGTACTTC. It specifies CASTLTGTSGQETQYF. The whole variable domain, filled in from reference TRBV28 and TRBJ2-5, reads DVKVTQSSRYLVKRTGEKVFLECVQDMDHENMFWYRQDPGLGLRLIYFSYDVKMKEKGDIPEGYSVSREKKERFSLILESASTNQTSMYLCASTLTGTSGQETQYFGPGTRLLVL.

V and J are TRBV6-1 and TRBJ2-1; D possibly corresponds to TRBD1 (6 bases). V dropped 2 bases and J dropped 10 bases, with 12 bases sitting between them. The CDR3 length is 13 residues. Germline V gene data show CDR1 as MNHNS and CDR2 as SASEGT. CDR3 loop: CASSEQGLLEQFF. CDR3 nucleotides: TGTGCCAGCAGTGAACAGGGGCTATTAGAGCAGTTCTTC.

V gene TRBV6-5 combines with J gene TRBJ1-1; 8 bases align to TRBD1. The ends lost 8 bases at V and 8 bases at J; junction bases unmatched: 16. This CDR3 contains 15 residues. Per the germline V gene, CDR1 is MNHEY and CDR2 is SVGAGI. CDR3 residues: CASAGTGGPTREAFF. The CDR3 region has the DNA TGTGCCAGCGCCGGGACAGGAGGGCCTACCCGAGAAGCTTTCTTT.

The rearrangement links TRBV6-5 to TRBJ1-1; D gene ambiguous. This CDR3 has 13 amino acids. CDR1 and CDR2 (germline): MNHEY, SVGAGI. V was cut by 8 bases and J by 1 base, with 11 bases left in between. The CDR3 spells CASLFSGNTEAFF. The CDR3 DNA follows: TGTGCCAGCCTCTTCTCGGGGAACACTGAAGCTTTCTTT.

The chain has TRBV19 and TRBJ2-5; D is undetermined. Germline CDR1 and CDR2: LNHDA and SQIVND (reference sequence). The CDR3 runs 14 residues. Trimming shortened V by 1 base and J by 2 bases, and 8 bases separated the two germline ends. CDR3 DNA: TGTGCCAGTAGTATAGTACGAGGTCAAGAGACCCAGTACTTC. Translated, it gives CASSIVRGQETQYF.

The chain carries TRBV12-5 and TRBJ1-2, with TRBD1 as a possible D gene (6 bases). Germline V gene data show CDR1 as LGHNT and CDR2 as FRNRAP. The CDR3 covers 13 residues. With 2 bases removed from V and 2 bases from J, the gap between germline ends came to 6 bases. CDR3 amino acids: CASGLTGNYGYTF. CDR3 DNA sequence: TGTGCTAGTGGTTTGACAGGGAACTATGGCTACACCTTC.

This clone has more than one count but fewer than ten. The chain has TRBV11-2 and TRBJ1-6; no clear D gene. CDR1 and CDR2 from the germline V gene are SGHAT and FQNNGV. The CDR3 covers 14 residues. Trimming pared 4 bases from V and 5 bases from J, leaving 9 bases between. The CDR3 bases are TGTGCCAGCAGCTCCAGGCCGGATAATTCACCCCTCCACTTT. Encoded protein: CASSSRPDNSPLHF.

V is TRBV6-5 and J is TRBJ2-3; 9 bases fit TRBD2. The CDR3 length is 15 residues. Germline lookup yields CDR1 MNHEY and CDR2 SVGAGI. Trimming cost V 6 bases and J 5 bases; bases outside gene matches: 9. The chain's CDR3 is CASSSLAGGKDTQYF. CDR3 DNA sequence: TGTGCCAGCAGCTCCCTGGCGGGGGGGAAAGATACGCAGTATTTT.

This clone came up once. This sequence joins TRBV5-6 and TRBJ2-4, with 8 positions matching TRBD1. The CDR3 spans 16 residues. Germline V lookup: CDR1 SGHDT, CDR2 YYEEEE. V shed 4 bases and J 7 bases; nucleotides not matched to a gene: 13. The CDR3 DNA reads as TGTGCCAGCAGCGCGACCCCCGGGACAGGTGGGAACATTCAGTACTTC. Its translation: CASSATPGTGGNIQYF.

This chain links TRBV28 with TRBJ1-1; TRBD1 might be the D (5 bases). The CDR3 is 13 residues long. V was clipped by 2 bases and J by 12 bases, with 16 bases between them. From germline, CDR1 is MDHEN and CDR2 SYDVKM. Here the CDR3 reads CASSLPSGQGTFF. CDR3 coding DNA: TGTGCCAGCAGTTTACCCTCAGGGCAGGGAACTTTCTTT. Filled out from reference TRBV28 and TRBJ1-1, the complete variable domain reads DVKVTQSSRYLVKRTGEKVFLECVQDMDHENMFWYRQDPGLGLRLIYFSYDVKMKEKGDIPEGYSVSREKKERFSLILESASTNQTSMYLCASSLPSGQGTFFGQGTRLTVV.

This chain joins TRBV4-1 and TRBJ2-4, with D perhaps TRBD1 (6 bases). The CDR3 consists of 13 residues. V lost 1 base, J lost 10 bases, and 11 bases lay in between. Germline V gene lookup returns CDR1 MGHRA and CDR2 YSYEKL. CDR3 in DNA: TGCGCCAGCAGCCAAGTATACAGGGAAATTCAGTACTTC. Amino acids: CASSQVYREIQYF.